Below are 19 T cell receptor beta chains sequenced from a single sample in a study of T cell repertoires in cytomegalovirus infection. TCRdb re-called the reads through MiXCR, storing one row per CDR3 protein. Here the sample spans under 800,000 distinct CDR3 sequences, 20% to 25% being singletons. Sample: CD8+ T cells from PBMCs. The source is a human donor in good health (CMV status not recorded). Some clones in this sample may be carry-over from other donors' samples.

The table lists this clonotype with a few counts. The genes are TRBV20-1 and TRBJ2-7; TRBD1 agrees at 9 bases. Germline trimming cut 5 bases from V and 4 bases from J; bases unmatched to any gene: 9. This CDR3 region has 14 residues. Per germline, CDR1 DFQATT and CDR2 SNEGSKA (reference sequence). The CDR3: CSAGGQGTRYEQYV. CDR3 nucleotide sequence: TGCAGTGCTGGGGGACAGGGTACTAGGTACGAGCAGTACGTC.

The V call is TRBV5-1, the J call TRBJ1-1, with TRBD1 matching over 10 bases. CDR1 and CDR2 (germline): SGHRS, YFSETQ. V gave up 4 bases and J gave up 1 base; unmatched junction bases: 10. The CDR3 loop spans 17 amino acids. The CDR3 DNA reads TGCGCCAGCAGCCCCCCCGGGACAGGGGTTTCGAACACTGAAGCTTTCTTT. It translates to CASSPPGTGVSNTEAFF.

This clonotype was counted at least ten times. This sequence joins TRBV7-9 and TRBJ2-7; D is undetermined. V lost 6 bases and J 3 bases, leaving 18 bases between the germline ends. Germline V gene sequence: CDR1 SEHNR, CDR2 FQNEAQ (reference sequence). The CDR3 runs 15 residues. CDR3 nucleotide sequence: TGTGCCAGCAGTTCATCTATGAGATCTGGCTACGAGCAGTACGTC. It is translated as CASSSSMRSGYEQYV.

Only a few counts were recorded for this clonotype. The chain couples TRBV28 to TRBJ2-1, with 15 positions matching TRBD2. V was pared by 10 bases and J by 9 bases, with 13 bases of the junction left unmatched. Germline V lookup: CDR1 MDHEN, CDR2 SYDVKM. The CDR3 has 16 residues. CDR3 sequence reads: CATDNWTSGGDGEQFF. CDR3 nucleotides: TGTGCCACCGATAACTGGACTAGCGGGGGGGATGGTGAGCAGTTCTTC.

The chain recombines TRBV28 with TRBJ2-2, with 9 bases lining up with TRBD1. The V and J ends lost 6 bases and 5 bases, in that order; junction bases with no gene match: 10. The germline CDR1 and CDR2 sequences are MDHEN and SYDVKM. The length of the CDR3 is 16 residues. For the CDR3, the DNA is TGTGCCAGCAGCTCGATACAGGGGGCGCAAACCGGGGAGCTGTTTTTT. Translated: CASSSIQGAQTGELFF.

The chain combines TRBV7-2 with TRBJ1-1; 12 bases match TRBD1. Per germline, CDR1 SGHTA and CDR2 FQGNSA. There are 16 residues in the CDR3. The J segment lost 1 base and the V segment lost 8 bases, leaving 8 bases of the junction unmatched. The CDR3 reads CASGRGTGGWNTEAFF. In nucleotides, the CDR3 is TGTGCCAGCGGCCGCGGGACAGGGGGCTGGAACACTGAAGCTTTCTTT.

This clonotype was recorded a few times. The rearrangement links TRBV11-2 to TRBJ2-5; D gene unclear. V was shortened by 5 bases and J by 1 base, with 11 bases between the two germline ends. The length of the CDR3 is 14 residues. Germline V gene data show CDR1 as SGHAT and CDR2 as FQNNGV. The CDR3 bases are TGTGCCAGCAGCGTCCGGACGGTCCAAGAGACCCAGTACTTC. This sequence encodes CASSVRTVQETQYF.

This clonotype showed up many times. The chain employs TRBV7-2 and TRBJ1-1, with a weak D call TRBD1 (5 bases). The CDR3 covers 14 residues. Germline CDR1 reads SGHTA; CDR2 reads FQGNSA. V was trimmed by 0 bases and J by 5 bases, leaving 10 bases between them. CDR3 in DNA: TGTGCCAGCAGCTTAGCGTTGGGACCGACTGAAGCTTTCTTT. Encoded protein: CASSLALGPTEAFF.

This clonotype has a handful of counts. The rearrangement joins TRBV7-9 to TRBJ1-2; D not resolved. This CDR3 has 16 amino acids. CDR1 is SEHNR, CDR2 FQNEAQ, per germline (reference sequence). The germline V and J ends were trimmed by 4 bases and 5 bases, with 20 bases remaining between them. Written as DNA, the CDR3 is TGTGCCAGCAGCTCCACGGACTTCACGAAAGGGTATGGCTACACCTTC. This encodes CASSSTDFTKGYGYTF. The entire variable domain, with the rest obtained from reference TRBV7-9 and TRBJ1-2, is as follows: DTGVSQNPRHKITKRGQNVTFRCDPISEHNRLYWYRQTLGQGPEFLTYFQNEAQLEKSRLLSDRFSAERPKGSFSTLEIQRTEQGDSAMYLCASSSTDFTKGYGYTFGSGTRLTVV.

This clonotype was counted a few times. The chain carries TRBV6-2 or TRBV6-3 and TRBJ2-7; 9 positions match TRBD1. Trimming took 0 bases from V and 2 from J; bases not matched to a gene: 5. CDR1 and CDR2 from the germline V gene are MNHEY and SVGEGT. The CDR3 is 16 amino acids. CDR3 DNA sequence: TGTGCCAGCAGTTACTCGATGACAGGGGGGCCCTACGAGCAGTACGTC. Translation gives CASSYSMTGGPYEQYV.

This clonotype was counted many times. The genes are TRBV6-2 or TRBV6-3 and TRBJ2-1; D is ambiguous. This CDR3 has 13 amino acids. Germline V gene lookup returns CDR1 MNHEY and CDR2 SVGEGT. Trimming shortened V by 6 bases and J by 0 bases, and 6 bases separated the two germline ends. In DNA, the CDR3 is TGTGCCAGCAGCGCAAGCTCCTACAATGAGCAGTTCTTC. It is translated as CASSASSYNEQFF.

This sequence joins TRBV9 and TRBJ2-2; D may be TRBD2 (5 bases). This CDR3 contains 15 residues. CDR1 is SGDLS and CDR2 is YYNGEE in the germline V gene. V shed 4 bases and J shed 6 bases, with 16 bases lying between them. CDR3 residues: CASSLRTGGSGELFF. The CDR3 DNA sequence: TGTGCCAGCAGCTTACGGACGGGCGGGTCCGGGGAGCTGTTTTTT.

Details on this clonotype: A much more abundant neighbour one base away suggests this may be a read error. CDR3 DNA sequence: TGTACCAGCTCTCTGGGAGGACATTCACCCTACAATGAGCAGTTCTTC. Amino acid sequence: CTSSLGGHSPYNEQFF. The chain recombines TRBV6-5 with TRBJ2-1; possible D gene TRBD2, 6 bases. CDR1 is MNHEY and CDR2 is SVGAGI in the germline V gene. This CDR3 region has 16 residues.

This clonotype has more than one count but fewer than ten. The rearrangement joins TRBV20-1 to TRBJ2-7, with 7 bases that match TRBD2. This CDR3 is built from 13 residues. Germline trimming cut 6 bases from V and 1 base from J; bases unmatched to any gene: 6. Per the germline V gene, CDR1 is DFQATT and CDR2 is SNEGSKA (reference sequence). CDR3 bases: TGCAGTGCCCATGGGGGGGAATCCTACGAGCAGTACTTC. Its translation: CSAHGGESYEQYF.

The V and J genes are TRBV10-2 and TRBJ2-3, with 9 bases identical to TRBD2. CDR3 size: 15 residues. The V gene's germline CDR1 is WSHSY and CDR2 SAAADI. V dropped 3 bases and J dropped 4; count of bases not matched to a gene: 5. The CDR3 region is CASSDSGGRADTQYF. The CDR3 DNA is TGCGCCAGCAGTGATAGCGGGGGTCGGGCAGATACGCAGTATTTT.

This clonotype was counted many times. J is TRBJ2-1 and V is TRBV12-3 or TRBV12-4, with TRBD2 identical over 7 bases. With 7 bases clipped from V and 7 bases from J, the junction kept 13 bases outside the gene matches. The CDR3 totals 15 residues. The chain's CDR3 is CASTAVGLWGNEQFF. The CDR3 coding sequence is TGTGCCAGCACCGCGGTGGGACTATGGGGTAATGAGCAGTTCTTC.

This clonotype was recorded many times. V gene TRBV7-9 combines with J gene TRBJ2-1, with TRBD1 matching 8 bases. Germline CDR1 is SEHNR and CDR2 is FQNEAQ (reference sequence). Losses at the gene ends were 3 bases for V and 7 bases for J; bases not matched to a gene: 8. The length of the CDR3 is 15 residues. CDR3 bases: TGTGCCAGCAGCTTTATCAGGGGGCTAGAAAATGAGCAGTTCTTC. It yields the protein CASSFIRGLENEQFF.

CDR3 bases: TGTGCCAGCAGCCAAGATCAGGGCAGTGAAGCTTTCTTT. This gives the protein CASSQDQGSEAFF. The rearrangement joins TRBV14 to TRBJ1-1; TRBD1 is a possible D gene (5 bases). The CDR3 length is 13 residues. Trimming stripped 0 bases from V and 7 bases from J, with 9 bases between. The germline CDR1 and CDR2 sequences are SGHDN and FVKESK.

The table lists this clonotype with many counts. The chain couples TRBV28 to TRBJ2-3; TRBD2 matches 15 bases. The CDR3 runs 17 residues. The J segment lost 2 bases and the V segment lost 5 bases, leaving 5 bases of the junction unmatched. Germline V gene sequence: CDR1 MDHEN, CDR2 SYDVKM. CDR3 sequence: CASSLGLAGGTTDTQYF. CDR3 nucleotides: TGTGCCAGCAGTCTTGGACTAGCGGGGGGGACCACAGATACGCAGTATTTT.